A single sample gave rise to the 5 T cell receptor beta chains below, sequenced in a study of T cell responses to AZD1222 COVID-19 vaccine. The method was immunoSEQ multiplex PCR; TCRdb's version includes in-frame clones alone and lacks a portion of them. This table has 130,000 to 150,000 clones, 90% to 95% appearing once. The specimen comprised peripheral blood, sampled after recovery from COVID-19. All receptors come from an adult who had recovered from COVID-19.

CDR3 sequence (DNA): TGTGCCAGCAGTCTTACAGTTTTAGGTGAAAAACTGTTTTTT. Translating it yields CASSLTVLGEKLFF. This sequence joins TRBV2 and TRBJ1-4; no clear D. The CDR3 is 14 residues long. CDR1 SNHLY and CDR2 FYNNEI come from the germline V gene. The V gene lost 5 bases and the J gene lost 7 bases, with 14 bases spanning the gap.

The chain has TRBV20-1 and TRBJ2-1; no definite D call. The CDR3 is made up of 14 amino acids. V was trimmed by 3 bases and J by 0 bases, leaving 9 bases between them. In germline, CDR1 is DFQATT, CDR2 SNEGSKA (reference sequence). In nucleotides, the CDR3 is TGCAGTGCTAGTGCGGTGAGCTCCTACAATGAGCAGTTCTTC. This sequence encodes CSASAVSSYNEQFF.

This rearrangement joins TRBV4-1 to TRBJ2-1; D uncertain. Germline V gene sequence: CDR1 MGHRA, CDR2 YSYEKL. Trimming shortened V by 0 bases and J by 6 bases, and 12 bases separated the two germline ends. The CDR3 runs 15 residues. In DNA, the CDR3 is TGCGCCAGCAGCCAAGAATCTACTAATCGCAATGAGCAGTTCTTC. This translates into CASSQESTNRNEQFF.

The chain links TRBV30 to TRBJ1-3; 7 nucleotides line up with TRBD1. Germline V gene data show CDR1 as GTSNPN and CDR2 as SVGIG (reference sequence). The CDR3 is 14 residues long. Losses at the gene ends were 0 bases for V and 8 bases for J; bases not matched to a gene: 7. The CDR3 sequence: CAWSVQGKWDTIYF. CDR3 bases: TGTGCCTGGAGTGTACAGGGGAAGTGGGACACCATATATTTT. The full variable domain, with the rest looked up from reference TRBV30 and TRBJ1-3, is SQTIHQWPATLVQPVGSPLSLECTVEGTSNPNLYWYRQAAGRGLQLLFYSVGIGQISSEVPQNLSASRPQDRQFILSSKKLLLSDSGFYLCAWSVQGKWDTIYFGEGSWLTVV.

In this sample, this clone turned up a few times. The chain employs TRBV9 and TRBJ1-2; 11 bases are a match to TRBD1. Germline CDR1 and CDR2: SGDLS and YYNGEE. V gave up 4 bases and J gave up 6 bases; unmatched junction bases: 2. The CDR3 contains 13 residues. CDR3 nucleotides: TGTGCCAGCAGCCGGACAGGGGGCAATGGCTACACCTTC. Protein sequence: CASSRTGGNGYTF.